These 14 T cell receptor beta chains came from one sample sequenced in a study of cytomegalovirus exposure and HLA in healthy donors. It was with 60 Vbeta and 13 Jbeta primers that the PCR ran. Only in-frame clones appear in the TCRdb table, and some are missing; sequencing was by immunoSEQ multiplex PCR. This table has under 200,000 clones, 75% to 90% appearing once. Source material: PBMCs. These receptor sequences come from a woman between 18 and 29 years old in good health and CMV-seronegative.

CDR3 protein: CASSALAVGYEQYF. CDR3 sequence (DNA): TGTGCCAGCAGCGCCCTTGCGGTGGGTTACGAGCAGTACTTC. V is TRBV9 and J is TRBJ2-7; D uncertain. The V end lost 3 bases, the J end lost 4 bases, and 14 bases lay between the germline ends. CDR1 SGDLS and CDR2 YYNGEE come from the germline V gene. The CDR3 is 14 residues long.

Concerning this clone itself: The CDR3 does not end in the conserved phenylalanine or tryptophan, so this is likely a read error. The J gene is TRBJ1-2, the V gene TRBV18, with 9 nucleotides matching TRBD1. V was clipped by 3 bases and J by 4 bases; unmatched bases: 9. Germline values: CDR1 KGHSH, CDR2 LQKENI. The CDR3 is 16 amino acids. The CDR3: CASSPITGTGSYGYTL. As DNA, the CDR3 is TGTGCCAGCTCACCCATTACCGGGACAGGGTCCTATGGCTACACCCTC.

Here the CDR3 reads CASTPSAASSYEQYF. The CDR3 DNA reads as TGTGCCAGTACTCCTTCTGCGGCGAGCTCCTACGAGCAGTACTTC. This chain links TRBV19 with TRBJ2-7, with D unclear. Per the germline V gene, CDR1 is LNHDA and CDR2 is SQIVND (reference sequence). V lost 7 bases and J 0 bases, leaving 16 bases between the germline ends. The CDR3 runs to 15 residues.

The V call is TRBV7-9, the J call TRBJ2-3; TRBD1 is a possible D gene (6 bases). Germline lookup yields CDR1 SEHNR and CDR2 FQNEAQ (reference sequence). The CDR3 totals 18 residues. V was trimmed by 4 bases and J by 0 bases, leaving 20 bases between them. The CDR3 coding sequence is TGTGCCAGCAGCTCTGGGGACATGACTTCTCTTAGCACAGATACGCAGTATTTT. As protein: CASSSGDMTSLSTDTQYF.

The chain uses TRBV5-6 and TRBJ1-2; D gene uncertain. Germline CDR1 SGHDT, CDR2 YYEEEE. V lost 0 bases and J 4 bases, leaving 10 bases between the germline ends. This CDR3 has 14 residues. CDR3 loop: CASSLERSVYGYTF. For the CDR3, the DNA is TGTGCCAGCAGCTTGGAGAGGTCGGTCTATGGCTACACCTTC.

The chain has TRBV2 and TRBJ2-7; D uncertain. Trimming removed 4 bases from V and 2 bases from J, with 15 bases in between. Germline V gene lookup returns CDR1 SNHLY and CDR2 FYNNEI. There are 15 residues in the CDR3. The CDR3 coding sequence is TGTGCCAGCAGTGTCTGGAGCCAGAGCGCCTACGAGCAGTACTTC. Translation gives CASSVWSQSAYEQYF.

The chain uses TRBV7-2 and TRBJ1-1, with D unclear. Germline values: CDR1 SGHTA, CDR2 FQGNSA. The CDR3 spans 14 residues. V lost 2 bases to trimming and J lost 1 base, with 8 bases between them. The CDR3 sequence is CASSLHSQNTEAFF. In DNA, the CDR3 is TGTGCCAGCAGCTTACACAGTCAGAACACTGAAGCTTTCTTT.

Regarding this clone: The sample contains more than one DNA sequence encoding this CDR3. The chain links TRBV5-1 to TRBJ2-3; the match to TRBD1 covers 8 bases. Unmatched junction bases numbered 6, after V lost 0 bases and J lost 6 bases. Germline-derived CDR1 and CDR2 are SGHRS and YFSETQ. The CDR3 totals 15 residues. CDR3 sequence reads: CASSLGQGAGDTQYF. CDR3 DNA sequence: TGCGCCAGCAGCTTGGGGCAGGGGGCAGGCGATACGCAGTATTTT.

The chain joins TRBV5-8 to TRBJ1-4; TRBD1 might be the D (5 bases). The CDR3 is made up of 17 amino acids. CDR1 is SGHTS and CDR2 is YDEGEE in the germline V gene. The germline V and J ends were trimmed by 2 bases and 0 bases, with 14 bases remaining between them. CDR3 loop: CASSFTARAATNEKLFF. CDR3 sequence (DNA): TGTGCCAGCAGCTTCACCGCCAGGGCCGCAACTAATGAAAAACTGTTTTTT.

The chain couples TRBV21-1 to TRBJ2-1; no DNA check was done on the table's D call, TRBD2. TRBV21-1 is recorded as a pseudogene. The CDR3 totals 14 residues. For the CDR3, the DNA is TGTGCCAGCAGCAAAGGGCAGGGGAGGGTTGAGCAGTTCTTC. Translation: CASSKGQGRVEQFF.

This clone turned up a few times. Other nucleotide sequences from this sample produce the same CDR3. The V gene is TRBV2, the J gene TRBJ2-7; D gene unclear. V lost 4 bases and J lost 2, with 3 bases in between. Per the germline V gene, CDR1 is SNHLY and CDR2 is FYNNEI. The CDR3 covers 11 residues. CDR3 nucleotide sequence: TGTGCCAGCAGTGGCGCCTACGAGCAGTACTTC. Translated: CASSGAYEQYF.

This clone was observed a handful of times. The genes are TRBV13 and TRBJ2-1; D call uncertain. This CDR3 spans 12 amino acids. V lost 3 bases to trimming and J lost 10 bases, with 10 bases between them. Germline CDR1 is PRHDT and CDR2 is FYEKMQ (reference sequence). CDR3 amino acids: CASSFGRSEQFF. For the CDR3, the DNA is TGTGCCAGCAGCTTTGGTCGGTCAGAGCAGTTCTTC.

This clone was counted once. V and J are TRBV10-3 and TRBJ2-2, with TRBD2 identical over 10 bases. Germline V gives CDR1 ENHRY, CDR2 SYGVKD. Unmatched junction bases numbered 12, after V lost 10 bases and J lost 4 bases. This CDR3 has 16 amino acids. The CDR3 DNA reads TGTGCCACCCTGCCAGCGGGAGGGCGTAGCACCGGGGAGCTGTTTTTT. Amino acid sequence: CATLPAGGRSTGELFF.

The V gene is TRBV27, the J gene TRBJ1-1; no firm D call. Germline assignment: CDR1 MNHEY and CDR2 SMNVEV (reference sequence). V was shortened by 6 bases and J by 3 bases, with 17 bases between the two germline ends. This CDR3 comprises 15 residues. The CDR3 bases are TGTGCCAGCAGGTTAACAGCGGTTTGGGACACTGAAGCTTTCTTT. This translates into CASRLTAVWDTEAFF.